This T cell receptor beta chain comes out of a study of shared T cell receptors in the human thymus. CDR1 and CDR2 (germline): SGHRS, YFSETQ. The germline V and J ends were trimmed by 2 bases and 1 base, with 12 bases remaining between them. The CDR3 length is 15 residues. Libraries were prepared by immunoSEQ multiplex PCR; TCRdb keeps only in-frame clonotypes and omits some of them. The sample has hundreds of thousands of clones, 87% seen once. These data were also reused for a study on human thymus T cells. That study adds: Obtained as resections during corrective heart surgery, the thymus tissue was then studied. Thymic repertoires overlap heavily among unrelated individuals, related research has reported.

The source of this sequence is a boy in the first two years of life with a congenital heart defect. The chain joins TRBV5-1 to TRBJ1-2; D is unresolved. Sample: thymocytes. CDR3 sequence: CASSLEAISNYGYTF. The CDR3 nucleotides are TGCGCCAGCAGCTTAGAAGCGATCAGTAACTATGGCTACACCTTC.